This paragraph covers one T cell receptor (beta chain) sequence. Its antigen is unknown. UMIs bearing a 6-nucleotide sample barcode were added through template switching. TCRdb reprocessed the 5' RACE reads and keeps a single row for each CDR3 protein, giving no DNA. This sample's table reports roughly 200,000 distinct CDR3 sequences. This entry belongs to a study of monozygotic twins with inflammatory bowel disease. The study's findings and limits: Since immunosuppressive treatments differed, patient repertoires may have gained added variability.

There are 12 residues in the CDR3. The germline V gene has CDR1 LGHDT and CDR2 YNNKEL (reference sequence). The TCR comes from a human donor with ulcerative colitis or Crohn's disease, or a healthy co-twin of an affected twin (not recorded which). The genes are TRBV3-1 and TRBJ1-1. Sequenced material: blood. CDR3 loop: CASSQNIGIAFF.